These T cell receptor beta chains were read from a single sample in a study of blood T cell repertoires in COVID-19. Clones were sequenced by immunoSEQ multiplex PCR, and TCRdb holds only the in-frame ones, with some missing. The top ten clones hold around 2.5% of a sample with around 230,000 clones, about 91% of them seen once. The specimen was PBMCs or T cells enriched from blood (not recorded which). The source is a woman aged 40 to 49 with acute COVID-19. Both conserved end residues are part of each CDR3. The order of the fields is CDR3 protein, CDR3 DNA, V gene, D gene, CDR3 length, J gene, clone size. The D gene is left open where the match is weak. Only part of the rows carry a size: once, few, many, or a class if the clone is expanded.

cdr3_aa: CASRQGAMYEQYF
cdr3_nt: TGTGCCTCTAGACAGGGGGCAATGTACGAGCAGTACTTC
v_call: TRBV10-3
d_call: TRBD1
cdr3_length: 13
j_call: TRBJ2-7
clone_size: -

cdr3_aa: CAWSVAGRDQPQHF
cdr3_nt: TGTGCCTGGAGTGTGGCAGGGAGGGATCAGCCCCAGCATTTT
v_call: TRBV30
d_call: -
cdr3_length: 14
j_call: TRBJ1-5
clone_size: -

cdr3_aa: CASSPAEGPHKNIQYF
cdr3_nt: TGTGCCAGCAGCCCAGCGGAGGGTCCCCATAAAAACATTCAGTACTTC
v_call: TRBV7-9
d_call: -
cdr3_length: 16
j_call: TRBJ2-4
clone_size: few

cdr3_aa: CATSRPDRGATGELFF
cdr3_nt: TGTGCCACCAGCAGACCAGACAGGGGGGCTACCGGGGAGCTGTTTTTT
v_call: TRBV15
d_call: TRBD1
cdr3_length: 16
j_call: TRBJ2-2
clone_size: -

cdr3_aa: CASSMGQGTSPLHF
cdr3_nt: TGTGCCAGTAGTATGGGCCAGGGTACTTCACCCCTCCACTTT
v_call: TRBV19
d_call: -
cdr3_length: 14
j_call: TRBJ1-6
clone_size: -

cdr3_aa: CAIWDRPNTEAFF
cdr3_nt: TGTGCCATCTGGGACAGGCCGAACACTGAAGCTTTCTTT
v_call: TRBV7-9
d_call: TRBD1
cdr3_length: 13
j_call: TRBJ1-1
clone_size: -

cdr3_aa: CASSPGGPSYEQYF
cdr3_nt: TGTGCCAGCAGCCCGGGGGGGCCCTCCTACGAGCAGTACTTC
v_call: TRBV27
d_call: TRBD2
cdr3_length: 14
j_call: TRBJ2-7
clone_size: -

cdr3_aa: CATVAGGIGNQPQHF
cdr3_nt: TGTGCCACCGTTGCGGGGGGCATTGGCAATCAGCCCCAGCATTTT
v_call: TRBV6-6
d_call: -
cdr3_length: 15
j_call: TRBJ1-5
clone_size: -

cdr3_aa: CASSETGYSNQPQHF
cdr3_nt: TGTGCCAGCAGCGAGACAGGATATAGCAATCAGCCCCAGCATTTT
v_call: TRBV9
d_call: -
cdr3_length: 15
j_call: TRBJ1-5
clone_size: -

cdr3_aa: CASSYGTGNTEAFF
cdr3_nt: TGTGCCAGCAGTTACGGTACAGGGAACACTGAAGCTTTCTTT
v_call: TRBV6-5
d_call: -
cdr3_length: 14
j_call: TRBJ1-1
clone_size: -

cdr3_aa: CSATRGQGNTEAFF
cdr3_nt: TGCAGCGCTACTCGTGGACAGGGGAACACTGAAGCTTTCTTT
v_call: TRBV29-1
d_call: TRBD1
cdr3_length: 14
j_call: TRBJ1-1
clone_size: -